Given below is one T cell receptor (beta chain) in context. The entry originates in a study of shared clonotypes between healthy human individuals. As for the study in general: There were three CD4 naive, three CD4 memory, two CD8 naive and one CD8 memory plates per donor.

Assay runs were performed at deep level. For every subset, genomic DNA was evenly distributed across several immunoSEQ plates. In the original workflow: ImmunoSEQ sequences covered only the junction and lacked quality scores; filtering therefore differed. Only in-frame clones appear in the TCRdb table, and some are missing; sequencing was by immunoSEQ multiplex PCR. The DNA was the basis for D and trimming; V, J and clone size are from that table. The data show around 2.5 million clones, 93% seen once. Trimming stripped 4 bases from V and 5 bases from J, with 7 bases between. Germline lookup yields CDR1 MNHNS and CDR2 SASEGT. The CDR3 contains 12 residues.

This chain uses TRBV6-1 with TRBJ2-3; D not certain. This sequence originates from a man aged 18 to 29 in good health. Some clones in this sample may be carry-over from other donors' samples. Sample: naive CD4+ T cells from PBMCs. Subset specified: CD45RA+ positively selected. DNA for the CDR3: TGTGCCAGCAGTGGAGCGCAAGATACGCAGTATTTT. Its protein is CASSGAQDTQYF.